This T cell receptor beta chain was identified during a study of shared T cell receptors in the human thymus. The data were produced by immunoSEQ multiplex PCR, yet TCRdb's version contains in-frame clones alone and is incomplete. Among approximately 760,000 clones listed, 70% to 90% were seen once. Germline loops: CDR1 SEHNR, CDR2 FQNEAQ (reference sequence). The CDR3 has 14 amino acids. With 5 bases clipped from V and 7 bases from J, the junction kept 11 bases outside the gene matches. These data also featured in a second study, about human thymus T cells. From that paper: Healthy Finnish infants undergoing corrective surgery for congenital heart defects were the donors. Thymic tissue was derived from resections collected during corrective heart surgery. Gene usage for V and J segments appeared biased in thymic and blood repertoires. Overlap was high between thymic repertoires from unrelated individuals, as reported in related research.

Material: thymocytes. V usage is TRBV7-9 and J usage is TRBJ2-7; 7 bases are shared with TRBD1. The origin of this receptor is a girl under three years old with a congenital heart defect. The CDR3: CASSNRDRVEEQYF. The CDR3 DNA is TGTGCCAGCAGCAACCGAGACAGGGTCGAGGAGCAGTACTTC.